The TCR beta chain described here comes from a study of PD-L1 blockade in urothelial cancer. In the study overall: Male sex and bladder-origin urothelial cancer characterized about 85% of the 29 patients. Once treatment had started, blood was analyzed at 3 weeks (second dose) and again at 6 weeks. Study results and caveats: Patients who had durable benefit saw their tumor-associated blood clones expand more at 3 weeks. Better survival was predicted by below-median pretreatment blood TCR clonality.

Repertoires were generated with immunoSEQ multiplex PCR, while TCRdb's copy carries only in-frame clones and drops some. Here the sample spans about 51,000 clones, approximately 83% being singletons. Germline values: CDR1 SGHVS, CDR2 FQNEAQ. The CDR3 runs to 15 residues. J was trimmed by 2 bases and V by 6 bases; bases with no gene match: 9. As regards this clone: The target antigen is unknown.

V and J are TRBV7-8 and TRBJ2-7, with 8 bases aligning to TRBD1. The sequencing here drew on PBMCs, taken around atezolizumab (anti-PD-L1) treatment. The clonotype was recovered from a man in his 60s with urothelial cancer. In DNA form, the CDR3 reads TGTGCCAGCAGTTTTCAGGGGGCCCTCACCTACGAGCAGTACTTC. Protein product: CASSFQGALTYEQYF.